A single sample is the source of the 29 T cell receptor beta chains below, sequenced in a study of T cell responses to AZD1222 COVID-19 vaccine. The method was immunoSEQ multiplex PCR; TCRdb's version includes in-frame clones alone and lacks a portion of them. This table holds 90,000 to 120,000 clones, about 90% found once. This material consisted of peripheral blood, taken on day 0 of AZD1222 vaccination. These receptor sequences come from an adult in good health.

V and J are TRBV24-1 and TRBJ2-7, with unresolved D. Per the germline V gene, CDR1 is KGHDR and CDR2 is SFDVKD. Trimming left V 5 bases short and J 6 bases short, with 13 bases between. This CDR3 spans 13 amino acids. The CDR3 DNA follows: TGTGCCACCAGTGTCTACCCTTCCGGCGAGCAGTACTTC. This encodes CATSVYPSGEQYF.

The rearrangement links TRBV6-4 to TRBJ2-7, with D unresolved. The CDR3 contains 16 residues. V lost 0 bases and J lost 0, with 12 bases in between. Germline CDR1 reads MRHNA; CDR2 reads SNTAGT. The CDR3 loop is CASSDSILSYSYEQYF. Written as DNA, the CDR3 is TGTGCCAGCAGTGACTCGATTCTTAGCTACTCCTACGAGCAGTACTTC.

This clone showed up just a few times. CDR3 sequence (DNA): TGTGCCAGCAGCTTACCGCCCGGGACAGGTGGGCCGGCTTTCTTT. Amino acid sequence: CASSLPPGTGGPAFF. The gene calls are TRBV7-2 and TRBJ1-1, with 8 positions matching TRBD1. CDR1 is SGHTA, CDR2 FQGNSA, per germline. This CDR3 spans 15 amino acids. J lost 11 bases, V lost 2 bases, and 13 bases had no gene match.

The chain joins TRBV9 to TRBJ2-7, with TRBD1 matching over 12 bases. Trimming took 2 bases from V and 5 from J; bases not matched to a gene: 8. Germline assignment: CDR1 SGDLS and CDR2 YYNGEE. CDR3 size: 16 residues. The CDR3 spells CASSVSGTGGYDEQYF. The CDR3 DNA is TGTGCCAGCAGCGTTTCCGGGACAGGGGGCTATGACGAGCAGTACTTC.

The chain combines TRBV2 with TRBJ1-3; possible D gene TRBD1, 5 bases. Trimming removed 9 bases at V and 0 bases at J, with 9 bases between. Per the germline V gene, CDR1 is SNHLY and CDR2 is FYNNEI. This CDR3 is built from 13 residues. DNA of the CDR3: TGTGCCAGTGACAGATCCTCTGGAAACACCATATATTTT. Its protein is CASDRSSGNTIYF.

V gene TRBV28 combines with J gene TRBJ1-2; weak D call: TRBD1 (5 bases). V was cut by 2 bases and J by 1 base, with 11 bases left in between. This CDR3 spans 15 amino acids. Germline CDR1 is MDHEN and CDR2 is SYDVKM. The DNA of the CDR3 is TGTGCCAGCAGTTTAACAGGCGGGCTTAACTATGGCTACACCTTC. This gives the protein CASSLTGGLNYGYTF.

V and J are TRBV27 and TRBJ2-2; D is perhaps TRBD1 (5 bases). The germline V gene has CDR1 MNHEY and CDR2 SMNVEV (reference sequence). The CDR3 length is 15 residues. Deletions cut 4 bases from V and 4 bases from J, with 13 bases between. The CDR3 loop is CASSSDFRGTGELFF. Here the CDR3 DNA reads TGTGCCAGCAGTTCAGACTTTAGGGGCACCGGGGAGCTGTTTTTT.

The V and J genes are TRBV6-2 or TRBV6-3 and TRBJ1-5; D is ambiguous. The germline V gene encodes CDR1 MNHEY and CDR2 SVGEGT. CDR3 length: 14 amino acids. V shed 6 bases and J shed 6 bases, with 15 bases lying between them. The chain's CDR3 is CASSTGMESQPQHF. The CDR3 DNA follows: TGTGCCAGCAGCACGGGGATGGAGAGTCAGCCCCAGCATTTT.

The chain employs TRBV19 and TRBJ2-7; D is perhaps TRBD1 (8 bases). V was cut by 4 bases and J by 5 bases, with 18 bases left in between. Germline-derived CDR1 and CDR2 are LNHDA and SQIVND (reference sequence). The CDR3 spans 15 residues. The DNA for the CDR3 is TGTGCCAGTAGTACCCCGAGGACAGGGAGGGACGAGCAGTACTTC. It encodes CASSTPRTGRDEQYF.

This chain connects TRBV19 to TRBJ1-1; 7 nucleotides line up with TRBD1. This CDR3 has 15 residues. In germline, CDR1 is LNHDA, CDR2 SQIVND (reference sequence). J lost 4 bases, V lost 5 bases, and 10 bases had no gene match. The chain's CDR3 is CASSVADREITEAFF. CDR3 in DNA: TGTGCCAGTAGTGTAGCTGACAGGGAAATCACTGAAGCTTTCTTT.

V and J are TRBV4-3 and TRBJ2-7; D possibly corresponds to TRBD1 (6 bases). V lost 1 base and J lost 2, with 15 bases in between. This CDR3 spans 16 amino acids. The V gene's germline CDR1 is LGHNA and CDR2 YSLEER. The CDR3 sequence is CASSQVLGARTYEQYF. In DNA form, the CDR3 reads TGCGCCAGCAGCCAAGTGCTGGGGGCCCGTACCTACGAGCAGTACTTC.

V gene TRBV5-1 combines with J gene TRBJ1-2; D not resolved. The CDR3 totals 13 residues. Germline values: CDR1 SGHRS, CDR2 YFSETQ. Trimming left V 1 base short and J 6 bases short, with 10 bases between. The CDR3 bases are TGCGCCAGCAGCTTGTTTGTCACGGATGGCTACACCTTC. It translates to CASSLFVTDGYTF.

This chain uses TRBV7-2 with TRBJ2-3, with TRBD2 as a possible D gene (6 bases). CDR1 and CDR2 (germline): SGHTA, FQGNSA. This CDR3 comprises 13 residues. The V end lost 5 bases, the J end lost 0 bases, and 6 bases lay between the germline ends. The CDR3 DNA sequence: TGTGCCAGCAGCGGGACTAGCACAGATACGCAGTATTTT. Its translation is CASSGTSTDTQYF.

The rearrangement joins TRBV5-6 to TRBJ1-3, with D unresolved. The germline V and J ends were trimmed by 5 bases and 0 bases, with 18 bases remaining between them. The CDR3 spans 17 residues. Per the germline V gene, CDR1 is SGHDT and CDR2 is YYEEEE. The CDR3 DNA sequence: TGTGCCAGCAGTACAGACATAGGGATCCACTCTGGAAACACCATATATTTT. Protein product: CASSTDIGIHSGNTIYF. Variable domain in full (rest from reference TRBV5-6 and TRBJ1-3): DAGVTQSPTHLIKTRGQQVTLRCSPKSGHDTVSWYQQALGQGPQFIFQYYEEEERQRGNFPDRFSGHQFPNYSSELNVNALLLGDSALYLCASSTDIGIHSGNTIYFGEGSWLTVV.

This rearrangement joins TRBV5-1 to TRBJ2-7; possibly TRBD1 for D (6 bases). This CDR3 is 13 amino acids long. Germline V gives CDR1 SGHRS, CDR2 YFSETQ. V lost 2 bases, J lost 2 bases, and 8 bases lay in between. As DNA, the CDR3 is TGCGCCAGCAGCTTCGAGGGGGCCTACGAGCAGTACTTC. It encodes CASSFEGAYEQYF.

The V call is TRBV27, the J call TRBJ2-1, with TRBD2 matching over 7 bases. The length of the CDR3 is 14 residues. V lost 8 bases and J lost 0; bases outside the gene matches: 4. The V gene's germline CDR1 is MNHEY and CDR2 SMNVEV (reference sequence). This chain's CDR3 is CASLGGSSYNEQFF. DNA of the CDR3: TGTGCCAGCCTCGGGGGGAGCTCCTACAATGAGCAGTTCTTC.

The chain links TRBV6-2 or TRBV6-3 to TRBJ1-1; D not resolved. This CDR3 region has 11 residues. The ends were cut back, 2 bases at V and 11 bases at J, with 9 bases in the middle. The germline gives CDR1 MNHEY, CDR2 SVGEGT. CDR3 coding DNA: TGTGCCAGCAGTTACGGGGTGCGCGCTTTCTTT. Its protein product is CASSYGVRAFF.

The CDR3 spells CASSRGTGLYF. The CDR3 DNA sequence: TGTGCCAGCAGCCGGGGAACAGGGCTGTACTTC. This rearrangement joins TRBV6-5 to TRBJ2-7; D might be TRBD1 (6 bases). The CDR3 is 11 residues long. Per the germline V gene, CDR1 is MNHEY and CDR2 is SVGAGI. V gave up 6 bases and J gave up 12 bases, with 15 bases separating them.

This clone was counted only a few times. Here the CDR3 reads CASSLGGGSETQYF. The CDR3 nucleotides are TGTGCCAGCAGCTTGGGAGGAGGTTCGGAGACCCAGTACTTC. This chain uses TRBV5-4 with TRBJ2-5; tentatively, D is TRBD2 (5 bases). The CDR3 length is 14 residues. V lost 0 bases and J lost 5, with 11 bases in between. The V gene's germline CDR1 is SGHNT and CDR2 YYREEE (reference sequence).

This clone was seen only a few times. The CDR3 region has the DNA TGTGCCAGTAGTGAGGGACTAGTCCGTTTATCTAGCACAGATACGCAGTATTTT. Its protein product is CASSEGLVRLSSTDTQYF. The rearrangement joins TRBV19 to TRBJ2-3, with TRBD2 matching over 8 bases. The CDR3 spans 18 residues. V shed 5 bases and J 0 bases; nucleotides not matched to a gene: 13. Germline CDR1 reads LNHDA; CDR2 reads SQIVND (reference sequence).

The CDR3 coding sequence is TGTGCCAGCAGCGTTGCAGGGGGGAACACCGGGGAGCTGTTTTTT. It is translated as CASSVAGGNTGELFF. J is TRBJ2-2 and V is TRBV9; 7 positions agree with TRBD1. The CDR3 is 15 residues long. J gave up 1 base and V 2 bases, and 2 bases lay outside the gene matches. The V gene's germline CDR1 is SGDLS and CDR2 YYNGEE.

The chain joins TRBV24-1 to TRBJ2-1; TRBD1 matches 8 bases. Trimming cost V 4 bases and J 3 bases; bases outside gene matches: 7. The CDR3 contains 16 residues. CDR1 is KGHDR and CDR2 is SFDVKD in the germline V gene. The CDR3 region is CATSDLEGQGYNEQFF. In DNA form, the CDR3 reads TGTGCCACCAGTGACCTTGAAGGACAGGGCTACAATGAGCAGTTCTTC.

This chain links TRBV6-2 or TRBV6-3 with TRBJ2-7; no clear D gene. This CDR3 region has 12 residues. V was shortened by 2 bases and J by 3 bases, with 5 bases between the two germline ends. Germline V gene sequence: CDR1 MNHEY, CDR2 SVGEGT. As DNA, the CDR3 is TGTGCCAGCAGTTACAAGGGCTACGAGCAGTACTTC. Its protein is CASSYKGYEQYF.

The chain combines TRBV3-1 (or the pseudogene TRBV3-2) with TRBJ1-1; D may be TRBD1 (6 bases). Germline V gives CDR1 LGHDT, CDR2 YNNKEL (reference sequence). Trimming removed 5 bases from V and 4 bases from J, with 20 bases in between. The CDR3 sequence is 16 residues long. CDR3 region: CASSSPGGRGATEAFF. In DNA, the CDR3 is TGTGCCAGCAGCTCCCCAGGCGGCCGGGGGGCCACTGAAGCTTTCTTT.

The rearrangement uses TRBV7-9 and TRBJ2-1; TRBD2 might be the D (6 bases). CDR1 and CDR2 (germline): SEHNR, FQNEAQ (reference sequence). CDR3 length: 12 amino acids. V was shortened by 9 bases and J by 9 bases, with 15 bases between the two germline ends. CDR3 residues: CASSGLGVEQFF. For the CDR3, the DNA is TGTGCCAGTTCGGGACTGGGGGTTGAGCAGTTCTTC.

V is TRBV7-5 and J is TRBJ1-5; the DNA was not compared with TRBD1, the D call given in the table. TRBV7-5 corresponds to a pseudogene. The length of the CDR3 is 16 residues. In DNA, the CDR3 is TGTGCCAGAAGCCCCAACCCGGACAGAGGGCCTCGGCCCCAGCATTTT. Protein: CARSPNPDRGPRPQHF.

The chain carries TRBV20-1 and TRBJ2-7, with D possibly matching TRBD2 (5 bases). Deletions cut 3 bases from V and 3 bases from J, with 12 bases between. Per germline, CDR1 DFQATT and CDR2 SNEGSKA (reference sequence). This CDR3 spans 13 amino acids. The CDR3 nucleotides are TGCAGTGCTAGTACTGGTGCGGGCTACGAGCAGTACTTC. The encoded protein is CSASTGAGYEQYF.

This chain joins TRBV9 and TRBJ2-2; no clear D gene. The germline V and J ends were trimmed by 3 bases and 3 bases, with 3 bases remaining between them. The CDR3 length is 12 residues. Per germline, CDR1 SGDLS and CDR2 YYNGEE. The CDR3 bases are TGTGCCAGCAGCGGGGACACCGGGGAGCTGTTTTTT. This sequence encodes CASSGDTGELFF.

The chain combines TRBV7-3 with TRBJ2-2, with TRBD2 matching over 8 bases. V trimming: 5 bases; J trimming: 4 bases; junction bases outside the gene matches: 6. This CDR3 is 15 amino acids long. CDR1 and CDR2 from the germline V gene are SGHTA and FQGTGA. CDR3 sequence: CASSPLAGGTGELFF. The CDR3 coding sequence is TGTGCCAGCAGCCCGCTGGCGGGGGGCACCGGGGAGCTGTTTTTT. Full variable domain (remainder filled in from reference TRBV7-3 and TRBJ2-2): GAGVSQTPSNKVTEKGKYVELRCDPISGHTALYWYRQSLGQGPEFLIYFQGTGAADDSGLPNDRFFAVRPEGSVSTLKIQRTERGDSAVYLCASSPLAGGTGELFFGEGSRLTVL.